The 28 T cell receptor beta chains given below trace back to one sample, sequenced in a study of beta chain features in type 1 diabetes. Every isolated RNA sample was fully reverse transcribed, so sequencing captured expressed TCRB transcripts. Data came from immunoSEQ multiplex PCR; TCRdb stores just in-frame clones and leaves some out. Here the sample spans 810,000 or so clones, around a sixth being singletons. The sample was naive CD4+ T cells from blood. These receptors were collected from a woman under 30 in good health.

This clone was counted between two and nine times. This chain uses TRBV13 with TRBJ2-7, with D possibly being TRBD1 (5 bases). V lost 10 bases and J lost 6, with 34 bases in between. Germline assignment: CDR1 PRHDT and CDR2 FYEKMQ (reference sequence). This CDR3 is built from 18 residues. The CDR3 spells CATSRPVRASVPQGEQYF. The DNA for the CDR3 is TGTGCCACCTCCCGGCCCGTACGTGCAAGCGTGCCCCAGGGCGAGCAGTACTTC.

About this clone itself: This CDR3 is also generated by other DNA sequences in the sample. The chain is built from TRBV27 and TRBJ2-3, with 7 bases fitting TRBD1. Germline assignment: CDR1 MNHEY and CDR2 SMNVEV (reference sequence). Trimming cost V 1 base and J 0 bases; bases outside gene matches: 1. The CDR3 runs to 15 residues. The CDR3 sequence is CASSLYRGSTDTQYF. CDR3 DNA sequence: TGTGCCAGCAGTTTATACAGGGGCAGCACAGATACGCAGTATTTT.

This clone was observed a single time. The chain carries TRBV7-2 and TRBJ2-1; 11 positions agree with TRBD1. Trimming cost V 4 bases and J 9 bases; bases outside gene matches: 14. This CDR3 spans 17 amino acids. Germline loops: CDR1 SGHTA, CDR2 FQGNSA. CDR3 sequence reads: CASSSGQGAHPRGEQFF. The CDR3 nucleotides read TGTGCCAGCAGCTCAGGACAGGGGGCCCACCCAAGGGGTGAGCAGTTCTTC. Full variable domain (outside the CDR3, taken from reference TRBV7-2 and TRBJ2-1): GAGVSQSPSNKVTEKGKDVELRCDPISGHTALYWYRQSLGQGLEFLIYFQGNSAPDKSGLPSDRFSAERTGGSVSTLTIQRTQQEDSAVYLCASSSGQGAHPRGEQFFGPGTRLTVL.

The J gene is TRBJ2-5, the V gene TRBV27; unclear D gene. The V end was cut by 5 bases, the J end by 2 bases, with 9 bases between. The CDR3 sequence is 13 residues long. Germline V gives CDR1 MNHEY, CDR2 SMNVEV (reference sequence). CDR3 in amino acids: CASSTRSQETQYF. CDR3 bases: TGTGCCAGCAGTACCCGATCACAAGAGACCCAGTACTTC.

This clone has more than one count but fewer than ten. The chain recombines TRBV11-1 with TRBJ1-2; tentative D call: TRBD1 (6 bases). Germline V gene sequence: CDR1 SGHAT, CDR2 FQDESV (reference sequence). The CDR3 loop spans 19 amino acids. V lost 5 bases to trimming and J lost 6 bases, with 31 bases between them. The CDR3 DNA sequence: TGTGCCAGCAGCCGCGGACAGACGATAGAACTACGTGGCTTAGATGGCTACACCTTC. Protein product: CASSRGQTIELRGLDGYTF.

This clone occurred a few times. The chain uses TRBV7-8 and TRBJ1-5, with a weak D call TRBD1 (6 bases). The germline V gene has CDR1 SGHVS and CDR2 FQNEAQ. The CDR3 covers 13 residues. V lost 5 bases and J 2 bases, leaving 7 bases between the germline ends. The CDR3 region is CASSRQGNQPQHF. CDR3 DNA: TGTGCCAGCAGCCGACAGGGCAATCAGCCCCAGCATTTT.

Remarks on this clone: Other nucleotide sequences in the sample specify the same CDR3. This sequence joins TRBV18 and TRBJ1-1, with a possible D match to TRBD1 (5 bases). CDR3 length equals 16 residues. The germline V gene has CDR1 KGHSH and CDR2 LQKENI. The V and J ends lost 6 bases and 1 base respectively, with 18 bases between them. The CDR3 region has the DNA TGTGCCAGCTCGCCAGTTTGGGCAGGGAAGAACACTGAAGCTTTCTTT. Its translation: CASSPVWAGKNTEAFF. Using reference TRBV18 and TRBJ1-1 for the parts outside the CDR3, the full variable domain is NAGVMQNPRHLVRRRGQEARLRCSPMKGHSHVYWYRQLPEEGLKFMVYLQKENIIDESGMPKERFSAEFPKEGPSILRIQQVVRGDSAAYFCASSPVWAGKNTEAFFGQGTRLTVV.

This chain joins TRBV4-2 and TRBJ2-3; D is unclear. This CDR3 region has 14 residues. V was shortened by 1 base and J by 0 bases, with 5 bases between the two germline ends. Germline-derived CDR1 and CDR2 are LGHNA and YNFKEQ. The CDR3 loop reads CASSQGPSTDTQYF. The CDR3 DNA reads TGTGCCAGCAGCCAAGGCCCCAGCACAGATACGCAGTATTTT.

This clone has just a few counts. V and J are TRBV15 and TRBJ2-1; 8 bases are a match to TRBD2. The CDR3 is 17 residues long. Germline V lookup: CDR1 LNHNV, CDR2 YYDKDF (reference sequence). The J segment lost 4 bases and the V segment lost 3 bases, leaving 11 bases of the junction unmatched. The CDR3 nucleotides read TGTGCCACCAGCAGCGACTCCTGGGCTAGCGGGTACAATGAGCAGTTCTTC. Protein sequence: CATSSDSWASGYNEQFF.

The table lists this clone with a few counts. J is TRBJ2-1 and V is TRBV6-6; 11 bases align to TRBD2. Per the germline V gene, CDR1 is MNHNY and CDR2 is SVGAGI (reference sequence). The CDR3 extends over 14 amino acids. Trimming removed 6 bases from V and 9 bases from J; junction bases left unmatched: 7. CDR3 sequence: CASRELAGATEQFF. The CDR3 nucleotides are TGTGCCAGCAGGGAACTAGCGGGAGCAACTGAGCAGTTCTTC.

This clone was observed a single time. The chain uses TRBV28 and TRBJ2-3; TRBD2 aligns across 9 bases. The CDR3 totals 15 residues. Germline assignment: CDR1 MDHEN and CDR2 SYDVKM. Trimming removed 3 bases from V and 5 bases from J; junction bases left unmatched: 6. The CDR3 sequence: CASSFSSGSRDTQYF. CDR3 nucleotide sequence: TGTGCCAGCAGTTTTAGTAGCGGGAGTCGAGATACGCAGTATTTT.

This chain uses TRBV7-2 with TRBJ1-1; D might be TRBD1 (5 bases). With 3 bases removed from V and 1 base from J, the gap between germline ends came to 12 bases. The CDR3 is 15 amino acids. Germline V gene data show CDR1 as SGHTA and CDR2 as FQGNSA. The CDR3 sequence is CASSFLGQQNTEAFF. The CDR3, as DNA: TGTGCCAGCAGCTTTCTAGGACAACAGAACACTGAAGCTTTCTTT.

This clone was counted only a few times. The chain is built from TRBV7-8 and TRBJ2-2, with D uncertain. The CDR3 sequence is 14 residues long. Germline assignment: CDR1 SGHVS and CDR2 FQNEAQ. The V end was cut by 6 bases, the J end by 7 bases, with 15 bases between. DNA for the CDR3: TGTGCCAGCAGACTATTCGGCACGGGCGGGGAGCTGTTTTTT. It translates to CASRLFGTGGELFF.

The rearrangement uses TRBV7-2 and TRBJ2-5; 8 nucleotides agree with TRBD2. The CDR3 has 15 residues. Trimming removed 6 bases from V and 5 bases from J; junction bases left unmatched: 11. CDR1 and CDR2 (germline): SGHTA, FQGNSA. As DNA, the CDR3 is TGTGCCAGCAGACAAGCGGGAGTGGGGGTGGAGACCCAGTACTTC. Translated: CASRQAGVGVETQYF.

The V and J genes are TRBV5-1 and TRBJ1-1; D may be TRBD1 (6 bases). The V gene lost 4 bases and the J gene lost 0 bases, with 19 bases spanning the gap. Germline V lookup: CDR1 SGHRS, CDR2 YFSETQ. The CDR3 spans 17 residues. CDR3 amino acids: CASSLRWGANMNTEAFF. The CDR3, as DNA: TGCGCCAGCAGCCTCCGGTGGGGGGCAAATATGAACACTGAAGCTTTCTTT.

This clone was seen more than once but under ten times. The J gene is TRBJ2-7, the V gene TRBV28; TRBD2 aligns across 9 bases. J lost 4 bases, V lost 6 bases, and 4 bases had no gene match. The CDR3 runs to 13 residues. Germline CDR1 reads MDHEN; CDR2 reads SYDVKM. For the CDR3, the DNA is TGTGCCAGCAGACTTAGCGGGAGTTACGAGCAGTACTTC. This sequence encodes CASRLSGSYEQYF.

This clone has a handful of counts. The V and J genes are TRBV6-6 and TRBJ2-5; 11 bases agree with TRBD2. Trimming took 2 bases from V and 9 from J; bases not matched to a gene: 8. CDR3 size: 15 residues. Germline lookup yields CDR1 MNHNY and CDR2 SVGAGI (reference sequence). In nucleotides, the CDR3 is TGTGCCAGCAGTTACGGGACTAGCGGCCAGGGGGCCCAGTACTTC. It translates to CASSYGTSGQGAQYF.

The chain combines TRBV5-5 with TRBJ2-2, with D possibly being TRBD2 (7 bases). Germline V gives CDR1 SGHKS, CDR2 YYEKEE (reference sequence). The V gene lost 0 bases and the J gene lost 5 bases, with 14 bases spanning the gap. CDR3 length: 16 residues. In nucleotides, the CDR3 is TGTGCCAGCAGCTTGGCGGGGGGCGCGGGAACCGGGGAGCTGTTTTTT. Encoded protein: CASSLAGGAGTGELFF.

CDR3 region: CASSTTGQQNTEAFF. The CDR3 DNA reads as TGTGCCAGCAGCACGACGGGACAGCAGAACACTGAAGCTTTCTTT. This chain links TRBV5-4 with TRBJ1-1, with 7 bases aligning to TRBD1. The CDR3 extends over 15 amino acids. The V gene's germline CDR1 is SGHNT and CDR2 YYREEE (reference sequence). V dropped 4 bases and J dropped 1; count of bases not matched to a gene: 7.

J is TRBJ1-5 and V is TRBV6-5; perhaps TRBD1 as D (6 bases). V was trimmed by 5 bases and J by 1 base, leaving 9 bases between them. This CDR3 spans 14 amino acids. CDR1 and CDR2 from the germline V gene are MNHEY and SVGAGI. The CDR3 protein is CASSTDRSNQPQHF. CDR3 coding DNA: TGTGCCAGCAGTACCGACAGGAGCAATCAGCCCCAGCATTTT.

The sample holds a few counts of this clone. The chain joins TRBV5-1 to TRBJ2-3; the D is unclear. The CDR3 covers 14 residues. Germline CDR1 reads SGHRS; CDR2 reads YFSETQ. V was shortened by 4 bases and J by 3 bases, with 12 bases between the two germline ends. CDR3 nucleotides: TGCGCCAGCAGCCAGGTCCCCGGGACAGATACGCAGTATTTT. It is translated as CASSQVPGTDTQYF.

A few counts support this clone. The CDR3 sequence: CASSFQLAGGPTDTQYF. CDR3 DNA: TGTGCCAGCAGCTTTCAACTAGCGGGAGGCCCCACAGATACGCAGTATTTT. The J gene is TRBJ2-3, the V gene TRBV11-2; TRBD2 aligns across 12 bases. The CDR3 spans 17 residues. Germline CDR1 and CDR2: SGHAT and FQNNGV. J lost 2 bases, V lost 3 bases, and 6 bases had no gene match.

This rearrangement joins TRBV7-9 to TRBJ2-2; D tentatively reads TRBD1 or TRBD2 (5 bases each). This CDR3 contains 16 residues. Trimming left V 2 bases short and J 2 bases short, with 12 bases between. CDR1 is SEHNR and CDR2 is FQNEAQ in the germline V gene (reference sequence). The chain's CDR3 is CASSLRLGTNTGELFF. The DNA for the CDR3 is TGTGCCAGCAGCTTAAGATTGGGGACCAACACCGGGGAGCTGTTTTTT.

The chain has TRBV28 and TRBJ2-7; no clear D gene. The CDR3 has 16 amino acids. Trimming removed 4 bases from V and 3 bases from J, with 19 bases in between. Germline values: CDR1 MDHEN, CDR2 SYDVKM. CDR3 in amino acids: CASSSWAGGYFYEQYF. CDR3 in DNA: TGTGCCAGCAGTTCTTGGGCTGGCGGATATTTCTACGAGCAGTACTTC. The whole variable domain, remainder taken from reference TRBV28 and TRBJ2-7, is DVKVTQSSRYLVKRTGEKVFLECVQDMDHENMFWYRQDPGLGLRLIYFSYDVKMKEKGDIPEGYSVSREKKERFSLILESASTNQTSMYLCASSSWAGGYFYEQYFGPGTRLTVT.

The chain uses TRBV18 and TRBJ1-5; D might be TRBD1 (5 bases). The germline gives CDR1 KGHSH, CDR2 LQKENI. The CDR3 is 15 residues long. V gave up 6 bases and J gave up 6 bases, with 18 bases separating them. For the CDR3, the DNA is TGTGCCAGCTCGTCCTCGGAGGGACGAGGTCAGCCCCAGCATTTT. Translating gives CASSSSEGRGQPQHF.

Comment on this clone: It may be a read error: a sequence one base away is much more abundant. This chain joins TRBV27 and TRBJ2-7; no clear D. With 6 bases removed from V and 3 bases from J, the gap between germline ends came to 3 bases. Germline values: CDR1 MNHEY, CDR2 SMNVEV (reference sequence). The CDR3 is made up of 10 amino acids. The CDR3 loop is CASRGYEQYF. In DNA form, the CDR3 reads TGTGCCAGCAGAGGCTACGAGCAGTACTTC.

J is TRBJ2-1 and V is TRBV19; 8 bases match TRBD2. This CDR3 region has 17 residues. V dropped 0 bases and J dropped 0; count of bases not matched to a gene: 4. The V gene's germline CDR1 is LNHDA and CDR2 SQIVND (reference sequence). Written as DNA, the CDR3 is TGTGCCAGTAGTATAGAAAGCGGGGGACCCTCCTACAATGAGCAGTTCTTC. It specifies CASSIESGGPSYNEQFF.

J is TRBJ2-3 and V is TRBV29-1; possible D gene TRBD2, 5 bases. The germline V gene encodes CDR1 SQVTM and CDR2 ANQGSEA. The V and J ends lost 2 bases and 2 bases respectively, with 11 bases between them. The CDR3 covers 14 residues. CDR3 in DNA: TGCAGCGTTGAAAGTCGACGGGACACAGATACGCAGTATTTT. It is translated as CSVESRRDTDTQYF.